This T cell receptor (beta chain) is drawn from a study of blood T cell repertoires in COVID-19. Whole-study context: Nucleic acid was either cDNA or gDNA, and it came from T cells, B-cell-depleted T cells, or PBMCs.

V lost 5 bases and J 6 bases, leaving 12 bases between the germline ends. This CDR3 is 13 amino acids long. Germline V gene lookup returns CDR1 LNHDA and CDR2 SQIVND (reference sequence). As originally analysed: Reference gene primers were amplified, and this amplification served to estimate nucleated cell counts. Measured with immunoSEQ multiplex PCR; TCRdb has only the in-frame clones, and not every one. The V and J calls and clone size are taken from that table; D and trimming were inferred from the DNA. The table records 120,000 to 150,000 clones, 87% of them present only once. The sequencing input was PBMCs or T cells enriched from blood (not recorded which). The chain combines TRBV19 with TRBJ2-3; D remains unclear. The clonotype was recovered from a woman aged 40 to 55 who had been exposed to COVID-19. The CDR3, as DNA: TGTGCCAGTAGTGTTTACATCAGGGATACGCAGTATTTT. Its translation: CASSVYIRDTQYF.